Given below is one TCR beta chain in context. These data are taken from a study of blood T cell repertoires in COVID-19. From germline, CDR1 is LGHDT and CDR2 YNNKEL (reference sequence). V lost 0 bases, J lost 6 bases, and 15 bases lay in between. The CDR3 loop spans 15 amino acids. As originally analysed: The authors estimated nucleated cell counts from reference gene primer amplification. The repertoire was sequenced with immunoSEQ multiplex PCR; TCRdb's copy has only in-frame clones and lacks some. The V and J calls and clone size come from that table; D and trimming were worked out from the DNA. The top ten hold roughly 4.5% of the sample, which has 85,000 to 120,000 clones, approximately 91% seen once.

The TCR was taken from a man younger than 35 with acute or convalescent COVID-19. The rearrangement links TRBV3-1 (or the pseudogene TRBV3-2) to TRBJ2-7, with a weak D call TRBD1 (5 bases). The specimen sequenced was peripheral blood. The CDR3 bases are TGTGCCAGCAGCCAAGATTCCAGGGTAACCTCCGAGCAGTACTTC. Its protein product is CASSQDSRVTSEQYF.